The T cell receptor (beta chain) under discussion was sequenced for a study of shared clonotypes between healthy human individuals. Germline CDR1 reads SGHTA; CDR2 reads FQGTGA. The CDR3 covers 14 residues. With 2 bases clipped from V and 9 bases from J, the junction kept 6 bases outside the gene matches. Data came from immunoSEQ multiplex PCR; TCRdb stores just in-frame clones and leaves some out. The sample lists around 2.5 million clones, more than 85% seen once, with 0.35% to 0.45% in the top ten. As concerns this clone: Within the sample, other DNA sequences also encode this same CDR3.

This receptor was taken from a man aged 18-30 years in good health. Some clones in this sample may be carry-over from other donors' samples. The sample was naive CD4+ T cells from PBMCs. Subset of the sample: CD45RA+ positively selected. V and J are TRBV7-3 and TRBJ2-1; 8 bases are shared with TRBD2. The CDR3 DNA is TGTGCCAGCAGCTTAGCGGGAGGACGCGGTGAGCAGTTCTTC. Its translation is CASSLAGGRGEQFF. Full variable domain (remainder filled in from reference TRBV7-3 and TRBJ2-1): GAGVSQTPSNKVTEKGKYVELRCDPISGHTALYWYRQSLGQGPEFLIYFQGTGAADDSGLPNDRFFAVRPEGSVSTLKIQRTERGDSAVYLCASSLAGGRGEQFFGPGTRLTVL.